Presented here are 9 T cell receptor beta chains from one specimen sequenced in a study of T-cell memory formation after mild COVID-19. MiXCR, run by TCRdb on the 5' RACE reads, gives a single entry per CDR3 protein. The repertoire includes 270,000 or so distinct CDR3 sequences, approximately 16% of them detected once, and roughly 21% sits in the top ten. The sequencing sample was made of PBMCs or a T cell subset sorted from them (not recorded which). These receptors were obtained from a man aged 18 to 35 who had mild COVID-19 (a few samples of this study predate the infection). Cell type and time point are not known.

This clonotype was counted between two and nine times. V is TRBV29-1 and J is TRBJ1-1; the match to TRBD1 covers 7 bases. This CDR3 has 12 residues. V lost 7 bases and J lost 5; bases outside the gene matches: 7. CDR1 SQVTM and CDR2 ANQGSEA come from the germline V gene. The CDR3 nucleotides read TGCAGCGCCGAGGGGGCGCGGACTGAAGCTTTCTTT. Protein sequence: CSAEGARTEAFF.

This clonotype was picked up a small number of times. Written as DNA, the CDR3 is TGTGCCAGCAGTGATGGGGGAGGGCCCTATGGCTACACCTTC. It yields the protein CASSDGGGPYGYTF. The chain links TRBV2 to TRBJ1-2, with D tentatively TRBD1 (5 bases). V lost 3 bases and J 4 bases, leaving 12 bases between the germline ends. The CDR3 covers 14 residues. In germline, CDR1 is SNHLY, CDR2 FYNNEI.

This clonotype turned up a few times. This chain joins TRBV7-3 and TRBJ1-1, with D maybe TRBD1 (5 bases). Germline values: CDR1 SGHTA, CDR2 FQGTGA. The CDR3 extends over 15 amino acids. The V end lost 2 bases, the J end lost 1 base, and 11 bases lay between the germline ends. CDR3 residues: CASSLLGDGNTEAFF. In nucleotides, the CDR3 is TGTGCCAGCAGCTTATTGGGGGACGGGAACACTGAAGCTTTCTTT.

The chain carries TRBV7-2 and TRBJ2-5, with 14 bases fitting TRBD2. CDR3 size: 17 residues. J lost 3 bases, V lost 4 bases, and 7 bases had no gene match. Germline V CDR1 and CDR2: SGHTA, FQGNSA. The CDR3 nucleotides are TGTGCCAGCAGCTCTTGGACTAGCGGGGGGCGAGAAGAGACCCAGTACTTC. This encodes CASSSWTSGGREETQYF.

The rearrangement uses TRBV20-1 and TRBJ1-1, with D possibly TRBD1 on 5 matching bases. Germline lookup yields CDR1 DFQATT and CDR2 SNEGSKA (reference sequence). The CDR3 has 14 amino acids. The V and J ends lost 3 bases and 1 base respectively, with 12 bases between them. CDR3 in amino acids: CSARASTGNTEAFF. In nucleotides, the CDR3 is TGCAGTGCTAGGGCTTCCACAGGGAACACTGAAGCTTTCTTT.

There are a few counts of this clonotype. The chain combines TRBV7-2 with TRBJ2-3; perhaps TRBD1 as D (6 bases). This CDR3 spans 14 amino acids. Germline CDR1 SGHTA, CDR2 FQGNSA. V was cut by 2 bases and J by 4 bases, with 10 bases left in between. The CDR3 is CASSLFQGSDTQYF. For the CDR3, the DNA is TGTGCCAGCAGCTTATTTCAGGGGTCAGATACGCAGTATTTT.

This clonotype occurred many times. The chain links TRBV11-2 to TRBJ1-2; 8 bases are shared with TRBD1. CDR3 length: 13 amino acids. The germline gives CDR1 SGHAT, CDR2 FQNNGV. J was trimmed by 7 bases and V by 5 bases; bases with no gene match: 6. The CDR3 nucleotides are TGTGCCAGCAGCCAAGACAGGGGAGGTGGCTACACCTTC. Protein: CASSQDRGGGYTF.

The chain combines TRBV4-1 with TRBJ1-6; D not resolved. V lost 0 bases and J lost 7, with 7 bases in between. The CDR3 sequence is 14 residues long. Looked up from germline, CDR1 is MGHRA and CDR2 is YSYEKL. CDR3 DNA sequence: TGCGCCAGCAGCCAAGATCCGGGAAATTCACCCCTCCACTTT. As protein: CASSQDPGNSPLHF.

V is TRBV7-2 and J is TRBJ2-7; TRBD1 matches at 7 bases. Trimming cost V 2 bases and J 0 bases; bases outside gene matches: 13. In germline, CDR1 is SGHTA, CDR2 FQGNSA. The CDR3 consists of 18 residues. The CDR3 coding sequence is TGTGCCAGCAGCTTACTCAGCGAGGGGGCATTCCTCTCCTACGAGCAGTACTTC. Protein sequence: CASSLLSEGAFLSYEQYF.